This TCR beta chain was recovered during a study of cytomegalovirus exposure and HLA in healthy donors. Deletions cut 2 bases from V and 2 bases from J, with 17 bases between. Per the germline V gene, CDR1 is SGHRS and CDR2 is YFSETQ. The CDR3 is 17 amino acids. This clone has only one observation. Researchers ran the PCR with 60 Vbeta and 13 Jbeta primers. The table came from immunoSEQ multiplex PCR; TCRdb's copy has only in-frame clones and leaves some out. The sample consists of some 190,000 clones, about 80% of them appearing once. The receptor was isolated from a man aged 35-49 years in good health and CMV-seronegative. The J gene is TRBJ1-5, the V gene TRBV5-1; a possible D gene is TRBD1 (6 bases). Material: PBMCs. The CDR3 DNA is TGCGCCAGCAGCTTAGGAGTCGTAGGGGGGGGCAATCAGCCCCAGCATTTT. Protein sequence: CASSLGVVGGGNQPQHF.